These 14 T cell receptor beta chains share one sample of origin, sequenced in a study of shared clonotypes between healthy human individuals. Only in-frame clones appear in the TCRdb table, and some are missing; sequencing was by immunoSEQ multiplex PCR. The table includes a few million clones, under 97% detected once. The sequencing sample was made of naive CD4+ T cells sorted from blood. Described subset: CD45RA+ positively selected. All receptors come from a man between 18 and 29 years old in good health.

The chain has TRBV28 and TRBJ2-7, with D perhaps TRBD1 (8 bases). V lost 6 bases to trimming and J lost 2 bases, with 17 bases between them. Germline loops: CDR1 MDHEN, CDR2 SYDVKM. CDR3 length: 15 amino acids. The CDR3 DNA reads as TGTGCCAGCAGCCAATACAGGGGGGGAACCTACGAGCAGTACTTC. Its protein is CASSQYRGGTYEQYF.

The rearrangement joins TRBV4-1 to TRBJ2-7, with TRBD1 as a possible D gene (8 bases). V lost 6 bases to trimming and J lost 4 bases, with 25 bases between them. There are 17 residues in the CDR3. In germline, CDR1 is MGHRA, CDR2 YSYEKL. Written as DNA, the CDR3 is TGCGCCAGCAGTATGACGTTAAACAGGGGGGGTTCGTACGAGCAGTACTTC. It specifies CASSMTLNRGGSYEQYF.

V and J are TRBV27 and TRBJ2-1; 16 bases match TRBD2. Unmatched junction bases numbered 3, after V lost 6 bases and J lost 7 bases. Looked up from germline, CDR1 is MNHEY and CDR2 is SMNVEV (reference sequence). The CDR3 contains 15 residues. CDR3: CASSEGLAGGNEQFF. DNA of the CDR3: TGTGCCAGCAGCGAGGGACTAGCGGGAGGGAATGAGCAGTTCTTC.

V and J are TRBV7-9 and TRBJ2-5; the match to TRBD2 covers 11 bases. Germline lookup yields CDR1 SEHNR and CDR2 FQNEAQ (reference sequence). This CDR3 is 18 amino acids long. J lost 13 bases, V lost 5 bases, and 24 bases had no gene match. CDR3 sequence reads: CASSPRGGQGALAGDPYF. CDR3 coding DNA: TGTGCCAGCAGCCCCCGAGGAGGGCAGGGCGCACTAGCGGGGGACCCGTACTTC.

CDR3 protein: CASIFYRYSGQPQHF. DNA for the CDR3: TGTGCCAGCATCTTTTATCGTTATTCTGGTCAGCCCCAGCATTTT. The chain employs TRBV9 and TRBJ1-5; D not resolved. The ends were cut back, 6 bases at V and 6 bases at J, with 19 bases in the middle. The germline V gene encodes CDR1 SGDLS and CDR2 YYNGEE. The CDR3 runs to 15 residues.

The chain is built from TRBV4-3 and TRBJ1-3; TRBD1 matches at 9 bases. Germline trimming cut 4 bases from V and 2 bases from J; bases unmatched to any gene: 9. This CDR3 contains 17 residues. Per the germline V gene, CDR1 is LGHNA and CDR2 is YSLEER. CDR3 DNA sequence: TGCGCCAGCAGCCTGAATACAGGGGGCTCCACTGGAAACACCATATATTTT. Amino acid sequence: CASSLNTGGSTGNTIYF.

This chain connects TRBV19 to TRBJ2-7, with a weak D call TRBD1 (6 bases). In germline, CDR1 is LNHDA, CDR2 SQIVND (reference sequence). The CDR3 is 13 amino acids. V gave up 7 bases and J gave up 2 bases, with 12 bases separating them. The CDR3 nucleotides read TGTGCCAGTAAGGGGACATCCCCCTACGAGCAGTACTTC. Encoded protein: CASKGTSPYEQYF. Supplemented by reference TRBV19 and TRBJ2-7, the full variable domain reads DGGITQSPKYLFRKEGQNVTLSCEQNLNHDAMYWYRQDPGQGLRLIYYSQIVNDFQKGDIAEGYSVSREKKESFPLTVTSAQKNPTAFYLCASKGTSPYEQYFGPGTRLTVT.

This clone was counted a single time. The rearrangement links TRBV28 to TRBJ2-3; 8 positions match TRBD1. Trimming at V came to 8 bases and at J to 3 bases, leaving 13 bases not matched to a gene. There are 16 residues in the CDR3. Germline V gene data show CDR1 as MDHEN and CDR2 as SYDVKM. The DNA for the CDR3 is TGTGCCAGCTATTCCAAAACGACAGGGGCAACAGATACGCAGTATTTT. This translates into CASYSKTTGATDTQYF.

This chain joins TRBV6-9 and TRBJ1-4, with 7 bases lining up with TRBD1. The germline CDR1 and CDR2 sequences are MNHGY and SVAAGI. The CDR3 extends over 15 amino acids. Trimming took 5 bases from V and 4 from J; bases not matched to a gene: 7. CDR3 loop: CASSTQGEFNEKLFF. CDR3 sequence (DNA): TGTGCCAGCAGTACTCAGGGGGAGTTTAATGAAAAACTGTTTTTT.

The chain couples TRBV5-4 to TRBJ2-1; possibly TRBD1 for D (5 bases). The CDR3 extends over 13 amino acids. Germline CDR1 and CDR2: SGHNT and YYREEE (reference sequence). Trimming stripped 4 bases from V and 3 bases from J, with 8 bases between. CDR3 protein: CASSLQGYNEQFF. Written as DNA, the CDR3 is TGTGCCAGCAGCCTCCAGGGCTACAATGAGCAGTTCTTC.

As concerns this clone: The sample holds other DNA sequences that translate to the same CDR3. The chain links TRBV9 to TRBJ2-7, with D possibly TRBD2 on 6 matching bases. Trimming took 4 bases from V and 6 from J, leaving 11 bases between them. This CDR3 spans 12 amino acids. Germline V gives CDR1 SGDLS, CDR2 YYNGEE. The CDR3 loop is CASSPTGGEQYF. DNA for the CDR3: TGTGCCAGCAGCCCGACCGGGGGCGAGCAGTACTTC.

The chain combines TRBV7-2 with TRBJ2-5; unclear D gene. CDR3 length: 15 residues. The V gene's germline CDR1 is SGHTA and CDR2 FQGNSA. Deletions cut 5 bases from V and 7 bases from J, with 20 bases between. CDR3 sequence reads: CASSPNVAEAGTQYF. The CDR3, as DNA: TGTGCCAGCAGCCCGAACGTAGCTGAGGCTGGGACCCAGTACTTC.

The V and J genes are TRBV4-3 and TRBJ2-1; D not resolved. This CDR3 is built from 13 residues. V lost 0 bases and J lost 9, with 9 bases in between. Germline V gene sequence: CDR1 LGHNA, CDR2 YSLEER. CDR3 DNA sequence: TGCGCCAGCAGCCAAGAAAGAACTTCTGAGCAGTTCTTC. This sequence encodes CASSQERTSEQFF.

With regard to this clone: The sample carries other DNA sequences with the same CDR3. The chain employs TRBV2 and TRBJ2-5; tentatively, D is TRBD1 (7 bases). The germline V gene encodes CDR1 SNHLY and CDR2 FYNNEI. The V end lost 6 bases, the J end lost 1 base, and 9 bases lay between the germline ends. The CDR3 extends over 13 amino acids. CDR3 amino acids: CASRRDSQETQYF. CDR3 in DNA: TGTGCCAGCAGGCGGGACAGCCAAGAGACCCAGTACTTC.